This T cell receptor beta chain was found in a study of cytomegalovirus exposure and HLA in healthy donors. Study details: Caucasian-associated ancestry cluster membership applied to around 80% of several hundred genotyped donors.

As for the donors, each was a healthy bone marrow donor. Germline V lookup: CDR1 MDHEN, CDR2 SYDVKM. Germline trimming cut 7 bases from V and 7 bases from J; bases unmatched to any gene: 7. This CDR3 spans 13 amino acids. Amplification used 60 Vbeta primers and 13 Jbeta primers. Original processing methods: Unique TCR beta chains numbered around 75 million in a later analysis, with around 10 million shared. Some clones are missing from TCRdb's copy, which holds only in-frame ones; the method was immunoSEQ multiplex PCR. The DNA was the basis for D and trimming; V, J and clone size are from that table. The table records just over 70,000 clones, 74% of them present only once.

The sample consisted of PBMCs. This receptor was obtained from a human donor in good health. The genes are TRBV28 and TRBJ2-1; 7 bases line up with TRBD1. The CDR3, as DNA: TGTGCCAGCACCGTAGGGGGCTTAAATGAGCAGTTCTTC. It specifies CASTVGGLNEQFF.